The present TCR beta chain was sequenced within a study of human T cells and chemical hapten exposure. Points from the study as a whole: There was a positive correlation between PT1 expanded TCR counts and patch test score. TCRs exceeding 1 in 1000 frequency stayed unchanged with DPC sensitization.

This CDR3 region has 17 residues. With V trimmed by 0 bases and J by 5 bases, 6 bases remained unmatched. Germline CDR1 and CDR2: SGHRS and YFSETQ. The study's library attached unique molecular identifiers to single cDNA molecules. TCRdb reprocessed the RACE reads via MiXCR and lists one record per CDR3 protein. The data contain roughly 43,000 distinct CDR3 sequences, 9.5% to 10% of them singletons. Time point denoted: patch test 2, 6 weeks after DPC sensitization. The treatment was: therapeutic diphenylcyclopropenone sensitization with weekly scalp DPC. Extraction yielded total RNA from whole blood (unfractionated). This clonotype was seen ten or more times. What it binds is unknown.

This TCR was recovered from a woman aged 30 to 39 with alopecia areata. Some clones in this sample may be carry-over from other donors' samples. The chain couples TRBV5-1 to TRBJ2-5, with TRBD2 matching 14 bases. Sequenced material: whole blood, taken in connection with sensitization to the hapten diphenylcyclopropenone (DPC). CDR3 region: CASSLAGLAGVGETQYF. CDR3 DNA: TGCGCCAGCAGCTTGGCGGGACTAGCGGGGGTCGGCGAGACCCAGTACTTC. The variable domain in full, completed from reference TRBV5-1 and TRBJ2-5, reads KAGVTQTPRYLIKTRGQQVTLSCSPISGHRSVSWYQQTPGQGLQFLFEYFSETQRNKGNFPGRFSGRQFSNSRSEMNVSTLELGDSALYLCASSLAGLAGVGETQYFGPGTRLLVL.